This T cell receptor (beta chain) was profiled in a study of immune reconstitution after stem cell transplant in scleroderma (TCRdb year 2017). The CDR3 runs 15 amino acids, cysteine and phenylalanine included. Solely the CDR3 DNA is kept, with 45 bases framed from the first base. In the germline V gene, CDR1 corresponds to MGHRA and CDR2 to YSYEKL. The junction carries 12 bases between V and J, which are trimmed by 2 bases and 4 bases respectively. Only a few counts were recorded for this clonotype. The antigen it recognizes is unknown. Base qualities are not at hand, and no much larger clone is one base apart. The library was produced with RT-PCR. The instrument was an Illumina MiSeq. TCRdb took the public reads, trimmed them with fastp at Q25, ran MiXCR for clone calling and kept in-frame beta chains. Each entry merges the rows of one CDR3 protein and shows their most common DNA and genes. A total of about 5,600 distinct CDR3 sequences appear in this sample, 7% to 9% of them only once. The leading ten clones occupy around 9.1% of the sample.

This receptor was obtained from a male donor with systemic sclerosis. This material was obtained before or after autologous hematopoietic stem cell transplantation (not recorded which). Recombination joined TRBV4-1 with TRBJ1-5, and TRBD1 may be the D gene, going by 6 matching bases. The DNA sequence follows: TGCGCCAGCAGCCAACTGGCGGGGGCGAATCAGCCCCAGCATTTT. The translation is CASSQLAGANQPQHF.